What follows are 13 T cell receptor beta chains derived from one specimen sequenced in a study of early T cells in non-severe SARS-CoV-2 infection. TCRdb ran MiXCR on the 5' RACE reads and lists one entry per CDR3 protein. The sample carries roughly 93,000 distinct CDR3 sequences, approximately 11% recorded once. What was sequenced was whole blood. The source of these receptors is an adult who was a healthcare worker with PCR-confirmed SARS-CoV-2 infection or an uninfected control (not recorded which).

This clonotype occurred a few times. This chain uses TRBV5-1 with TRBJ1-5; no firm D call. CDR3 size: 14 residues. V was trimmed by 0 bases and J by 5 bases, leaving 9 bases between them. Per the germline V gene, CDR1 is SGHRS and CDR2 is YFSETQ. The CDR3 loop is CASSLVGEDQPQHF. The CDR3 DNA is TGCGCCAGCAGCTTGGTCGGGGAGGATCAGCCCCAGCATTTT.

The chain carries TRBV5-4 and TRBJ1-1; 8 nucleotides align to TRBD1. Looked up from germline, CDR1 is SGHNT and CDR2 is YYREEE (reference sequence). V shed 0 bases and J 2 bases; nucleotides not matched to a gene: 3. This CDR3 is 15 amino acids long. CDR3 DNA sequence: TGTGCCAGCAGCTTGGGGACAGGGTTTAACACTGAAGCTTTCTTT. This translates into CASSLGTGFNTEAFF.

In its sample, this clonotype was seen many times. The V and J genes are TRBV5-6 and TRBJ1-2, with D perhaps matching TRBD1 (5 bases). Trimming took 0 bases from V and 1 from J, leaving 10 bases between them. Germline V gene sequence: CDR1 SGHDT, CDR2 YYEEEE. CDR3 length equals 15 residues. The CDR3 region is CASSLVRAGNYGYTF. Here the CDR3 DNA reads TGTGCCAGCAGCTTGGTCAGGGCGGGTAACTATGGCTACACCTTC. Filled out from reference TRBV5-6 and TRBJ1-2, the complete variable domain reads DAGVTQSPTHLIKTRGQQVTLRCSPKSGHDTVSWYQQALGQGPQFIFQYYEEEERQRGNFPDRFSGHQFPNYSSELNVNALLLGDSALYLCASSLVRAGNYGYTFGSGTRLTVV.

This clonotype was counted a few times. The chain joins TRBV2 to TRBJ1-3; unclear D gene. Per the germline V gene, CDR1 is SNHLY and CDR2 is FYNNEI. This CDR3 spans 13 amino acids. Trimming removed 6 bases at V and 2 bases at J, with 8 bases between. The CDR3 here is CASRAEAGNTIYF. The CDR3 coding sequence is TGTGCCAGCAGGGCCGAGGCTGGAAACACCATATATTTT.

This clonotype has at least ten counts. The chain is built from TRBV5-1 and TRBJ2-5, with D perhaps assigned TRBD1 or TRBD2 (5 bases each). This CDR3 is built from 14 residues. V was clipped by 2 bases and J by 5 bases, with 13 bases between them. CDR1 SGHRS and CDR2 YFSETQ come from the germline V gene. The CDR3 here is CASSFGTPGETQYF. In DNA, the CDR3 is TGCGCCAGCAGCTTCGGGACCCCCGGCGAGACCCAGTACTTC.

This chain links TRBV29-1 with TRBJ1-4; the D gene is possibly TRBD1 (5 bases). This CDR3 is 11 amino acids long. Germline CDR1 is SQVTM and CDR2 is ANQGSEA. The ends were cut back, 7 bases at V and 7 bases at J, with 10 bases in the middle. The CDR3 loop reads CSGGTVEKLFF. CDR3 coding DNA: TGCAGCGGCGGGACCGTTGAAAAACTGTTTTTT. The entire variable domain, with the rest obtained from reference TRBV29-1 and TRBJ1-4, is as follows: SAVISQKPSRDICQRGTSLTIQCQVDSQVTMMFWYRQQPGQSLTLIATANQGSEATYESGFVIDKFPISRPNLTFSTLTVSNMSPEDSSIYLCSGGTVEKLFFGSGTQLSVL.

This chain connects TRBV2 to TRBJ2-1, with 7 bases that match TRBD2. Germline CDR1 and CDR2: SNHLY and FYNNEI. J was trimmed by 9 bases and V by 10 bases; bases with no gene match: 12. This CDR3 comprises 13 residues. CDR3 region: CANRGTTFGEQFF. The CDR3, as DNA: TGTGCCAACCGCGGGACTACCTTCGGTGAGCAGTTCTTC.

This chain connects TRBV12-3 or TRBV12-4 to TRBJ1-3; D remains ambiguous. Deletions cut 8 bases from V and 7 bases from J, with 9 bases between. The CDR3 runs to 11 residues. The CDR3 loop is CASYIWNTIYF. The CDR3, as DNA: TGTGCCAGCTATATTTGGAACACCATATATTTT.

This clonotype appeared a few times. The chain employs TRBV7-6 and TRBJ2-1, with 7 nucleotides matching TRBD2. J lost 2 bases, V lost 1 base, and 8 bases had no gene match. The CDR3 spans 17 residues. In germline, CDR1 is SGHVS, CDR2 FNYEAQ. This CDR3 is CASSLGKGGSAYNEQFF. In nucleotides, the CDR3 is TGTGCCAGCAGCTTAGGGAAGGGCGGGAGTGCCTACAATGAGCAGTTCTTC.

This rearrangement joins TRBV7-9 to TRBJ2-1; the match to TRBD2 covers 11 bases. This CDR3 region has 14 residues. Unmatched junction bases numbered 9, after V lost 5 bases and J lost 12 bases. Germline V gives CDR1 SEHNR, CDR2 FQNEAQ (reference sequence). CDR3 sequence reads: CASSNGLAGLGQFF. The DNA for the CDR3 is TGTGCCAGCAGCAATGGACTAGCGGGCTTAGGGCAGTTCTTC. Together with reference TRBV7-9 and TRBJ2-1, the CDR3 gives the full variable domain: DTGVSQNPRHKITKRGQNVTFRCDPISEHNRLYWYRQTLGQGPEFLTYFQNEAQLEKSRLLSDRFSAERPKGSFSTLEIQRTEQGDSAMYLCASSNGLAGLGQFFGPGTRLTVL.

The genes are TRBV28 and TRBJ2-7; 11 nucleotides line up with TRBD2. The CDR3 totals 20 residues. Germline V gives CDR1 MDHEN, CDR2 SYDVKM. V shed 3 bases and J 4 bases; nucleotides not matched to a gene: 20. The CDR3 protein is CASSFLTPTSGSWGLYEQYF. The CDR3 nucleotides are TGTGCCAGCAGTTTCCTGACCCCTACTAGCGGGAGTTGGGGTTTGTACGAGCAGTACTTC.

This clonotype was counted between two and nine times. The chain couples TRBV15 to TRBJ2-1, with D possibly TRBD2 on 6 matching bases. The V end was cut by 1 base, the J end by 10 bases, with 14 bases between. Germline V gives CDR1 LNHNV, CDR2 YYDKDF (reference sequence). The CDR3 is made up of 14 amino acids. The CDR3 sequence is CATSRGSVGSEQFF. CDR3 bases: TGTGCCACCAGCAGAGGTTCGGTCGGGAGCGAGCAGTTCTTC.

V usage is TRBV29-1 and J usage is TRBJ2-7, with TRBD1 matching 7 bases. J gave up 0 bases and V 6 bases, and 5 bases lay outside the gene matches. Germline-derived CDR1 and CDR2 are SQVTM and ANQGSEA. CDR3 length: 13 amino acids. CDR3 sequence (DNA): TGCAGCGTCACCGGGACAGTCTCCTACGAGCAGTACTTC. As protein: CSVTGTVSYEQYF.